These 26 T cell receptor beta chains share one sample of origin, sequenced in a study of follicular helper T cells after annual influenza vaccination. Using immunoSEQ multiplex PCR, the repertoire was profiled, and TCRdb retains in-frame clones only, with some absent. The sample holds around 4,900 clones, 82% seen once. Time point defined: 2015-2016 season, pre-vaccination. The sample in question was CXCR5+ CD38- circulating T follicular helper cells from blood, obtained on the day of influenza vaccination. The subset is: circulating Tfh, non-naive CD4+CXCR5+PD-1+ (ICOS+CD38+ or ICOS-CD38-). Receptors originate from an adult who received the influenza vaccine.

This chain connects TRBV6-1 to TRBJ2-1; D not certain. CDR3 length equals 11 residues. Germline V CDR1 and CDR2: MNHNS, SASEGT. V was clipped by 2 bases and J by 15 bases, with 11 bases between them. The CDR3 protein is CASSEYEVLFF. The CDR3 DNA follows: TGTGCCAGCAGTGAATATGAGGTTTTGTTCTTC.

The chain recombines TRBV5-5 with TRBJ1-4, with D perhaps TRBD1 (5 bases). The CDR3 extends over 14 amino acids. With 4 bases removed from V and 7 bases from J, the gap between germline ends came to 14 bases. Germline V gives CDR1 SGHKS, CDR2 YYEKEE (reference sequence). In DNA form, the CDR3 reads TGTGCCAGCAGCACGACAGCGAACAGTGAAAAACTGTTTTTT. Its protein is CASSTTANSEKLFF.

This clone was counted a single time. The chain combines TRBV5-6 with TRBJ1-2; 8 nucleotides line up with TRBD1. CDR1 and CDR2 (germline): SGHDT, YYEEEE. The CDR3 is 12 residues long. V shed 8 bases and J 7 bases; nucleotides not matched to a gene: 7. In DNA form, the CDR3 reads TGTGCCAGTTACCGACAGGGGCTTGGCTACACCTTC. It yields the protein CASYRQGLGYTF.

This clone showed up just once. The genes are TRBV5-1 and TRBJ1-6; TRBD1 matches at 9 bases. With V trimmed by 0 bases and J by 13 bases, 8 bases remained unmatched. This CDR3 has 15 residues. Per germline, CDR1 SGHRS and CDR2 YFSETQ. The DNA for the CDR3 is TGCGCCAGCAGCTTGGACGCGACAGGGGGAGAGCCCCTCCACTTT. Protein sequence: CASSLDATGGEPLHF.

About this clone itself: The junction and the germline gene differ at one end; a read error may be behind it. The rearrangement joins TRBV15 to TRBJ1-6; D is unresolved. The CDR3 is 12 amino acids. CDR1 LNHNV and CDR2 YYDKDF come from the germline V gene (reference sequence). CDR3 sequence reads: CATSRDNSPLHF. CDR3 DNA: TGTGCCACCAGCAGAGATAACTCACCCCTCCACTTT. Based on the CDR3 plus reference TRBV15 and TRBJ1-6, the full variable domain is DAMVIQNPRYQVTQFGKPVTLSCSQTLNHNVMYWYQQKSSQAPKLLFHYYDKDFNNEADTPDNFQSRRPNTSFCFLDIRSPGLGDTAMYLCATSRDNSPLHFGNGTRLTVT.

The sample holds one count of this clone. This chain uses TRBV5-1 with TRBJ2-5; D unclear. Per germline, CDR1 SGHRS and CDR2 YFSETQ. The CDR3 is made up of 13 amino acids. V shed 0 bases and J shed 5 bases, with 8 bases lying between them. The CDR3, as DNA: TGCGCCAGCAGCTTGGGCCTGGCCGAGACCCAGTACTTC. Its protein is CASSLGLAETQYF. Using reference TRBV5-1 and TRBJ2-5 for the parts outside the CDR3, the full variable domain is KAGVTQTPRYLIKTRGQQVTLSCSPISGHRSVSWYQQTPGQGLQFLFEYFSETQRNKGNFPGRFSGRQFSNSRSEMNVSTLELGDSALYLCASSLGLAETQYFGPGTRLLVL.

This clone was recorded only once. The CDR3 loop reads CASSPMGSSGNTIYF. As DNA, the CDR3 is TGTGCCAGCTCACCAATGGGGAGCTCTGGAAACACCATATATTTT. The genes are TRBV18 and TRBJ1-3; D not certain. V was shortened by 2 bases and J by 0 bases, with 8 bases between the two germline ends. CDR1 is KGHSH and CDR2 is LQKENI in the germline V gene. The CDR3 consists of 15 residues.

V gene TRBV9 combines with J gene TRBJ2-1; a weak D match, TRBD1 (6 bases). Trimming stripped 0 bases from V and 8 bases from J, with 9 bases between. This CDR3 is 13 amino acids long. The V gene's germline CDR1 is SGDLS and CDR2 YYNGEE. The chain's CDR3 is CASSVEQGDEQFF. The CDR3, as DNA: TGTGCCAGCAGCGTAGAACAGGGCGATGAGCAGTTCTTC.

This clone was seen a single time. The rearrangement joins TRBV7-9 to TRBJ1-1; 9 nucleotides line up with TRBD1. There are 18 residues in the CDR3. Germline-derived CDR1 and CDR2 are SEHNR and FQNEAQ (reference sequence). Losses at the gene ends were 5 bases for V and 4 bases for J; bases not matched to a gene: 17. The CDR3 DNA reads as TGTGCCAGCAGCCGTTACGGACAGGGGAGGACGTATAGCACTGAAGCTTTCTTT. This translates into CASSRYGQGRTYSTEAFF.

The chain carries TRBV6-1 and TRBJ1-5; the D is unclear. Germline V gives CDR1 MNHNS, CDR2 SASEGT. Trimming removed 1 base from V and 7 bases from J, with 8 bases in between. CDR3 length: 13 residues. The CDR3 DNA follows: TGTGCCAGCAGTGAAGGTTATTTGCAGCCCCAGCATTTT. Translating gives CASSEGYLQPQHF.

This sequence joins TRBV5-4 and TRBJ2-1, with a tentative D call TRBD2 (6 bases). This CDR3 spans 15 amino acids. Germline lookup yields CDR1 SGHNT and CDR2 YYREEE (reference sequence). Trimming removed 7 bases at V and 1 base at J, with 15 bases between. The DNA of the CDR3 is TGTGCCAGCGGGGGACTCCGAGGGTCCTACAATGAGCAGTTCTTC. Amino acids: CASGGLRGSYNEQFF.

This clone was seen only once. The chain links TRBV23-1 to TRBJ2-7, with D perhaps matching TRBD1 or TRBD2 (5 bases each). TRBV23-1 is classed as an ORF, of uncertain function. Trimming removed 3 bases from V and 0 bases from J, with 9 bases in between. This CDR3 comprises 14 residues. CDR3 DNA: TGCGCCAGCAGTCATGGGGGTCCCTCCTACGAGCAGTACTTC. It yields the protein CASSHGGPSYEQYF.

The V and J genes are TRBV10-3 and TRBJ2-3; D tentatively fits TRBD1 or TRBD2 (6 bases each). The CDR3 contains 18 residues. Germline V lookup: CDR1 ENHRY, CDR2 SYGVKD. V was clipped by 0 bases and J by 3 bases, with 19 bases between them. CDR3 coding DNA: TGTGCCATCAGTGAGTCGAAAAGGGGCTCGGGGGCGACAGATACGCAGTATTTT. Residues: CAISESKRGSGATDTQYF.

V gene TRBV6-5 combines with J gene TRBJ1-5; TRBD1 might be the D (5 bases). The CDR3 contains 15 residues. Trimming removed 2 bases at V and 1 base at J, with 9 bases between. CDR1 is MNHEY, CDR2 SVGAGI, per germline. For the CDR3, the DNA is TGTGCCAGCAGTTACCAGGCAGGGAGCAATCAGCCCCAGCATTTT. It yields the protein CASSYQAGSNQPQHF.

The chain is built from TRBV5-6 and TRBJ1-5; 7 positions agree with TRBD1. V lost 4 bases and J lost 0; bases outside the gene matches: 10. Germline loops: CDR1 SGHDT, CDR2 YYEEEE. This CDR3 has 17 amino acids. This CDR3 reads CASSQYRDRISNQPQHF. The CDR3 nucleotides read TGTGCCAGCAGCCAATACCGGGACAGAATTAGCAATCAGCCCCAGCATTTT.

The genes are TRBV11-3 and TRBJ2-3; a weak D match, TRBD2 (7 bases). CDR1 and CDR2 (germline): SGHNT, YENEEA. Between the trimmed V and J ends, which lost 5 bases and 3 bases, there was a span of 12 bases. The CDR3 is 14 residues long. In DNA, the CDR3 is TGTGCCAGCAGCCTCGGGGGGCAGACAGATACGCAGTATTTT. It is translated as CASSLGGQTDTQYF.

The genes are TRBV5-6 and TRBJ2-6; 11 positions agree with TRBD1. V lost 4 bases to trimming and J lost 4 bases; unmatched junction nucleotides: 7. CDR3 length: 17 residues. Germline loops: CDR1 SGHDT, CDR2 YYEEEE. As DNA, the CDR3 is TGTGCCAGCAGCCCCGGGACAGGGGGGTTGGGGGCCAACGTCCTGACTTTC. This translates into CASSPGTGGLGANVLTF. Full variable domain (remainder filled in from reference TRBV5-6 and TRBJ2-6): DAGVTQSPTHLIKTRGQQVTLRCSPKSGHDTVSWYQQALGQGPQFIFQYYEEEERQRGNFPDRFSGHQFPNYSSELNVNALLLGDSALYLCASSPGTGGLGANVLTFGAGSRLTVL.

The rearrangement joins TRBV29-1 to TRBJ2-7; TRBD2 aligns across 8 bases. Germline V CDR1 and CDR2: SQVTM, ANQGSEA. V lost 5 bases and J lost 3; bases outside the gene matches: 15. The CDR3 runs to 16 residues. CDR3 nucleotide sequence: TGCAGCGTTCGGGGCGGGGGTAGCGGGGTAAGCTACGAGCAGTACTTC. Amino acid sequence: CSVRGGGSGVSYEQYF.

The V call is TRBV7-2, the J call TRBJ2-7; 10 positions agree with TRBD2. The J segment lost 4 bases and the V segment lost 5 bases, leaving 8 bases of the junction unmatched. This CDR3 has 15 residues. From germline, CDR1 is SGHTA and CDR2 FQGNSA. This CDR3 reads CASSQESGGAYEQYF. The CDR3, as DNA: TGTGCCAGCAGCCAAGAAAGCGGGGGGGCTTACGAGCAGTACTTC.

The chain is built from TRBV5-5 and TRBJ2-1; D may be TRBD2 (5 bases). Germline CDR1 reads SGHKS; CDR2 reads YYEKEE (reference sequence). V was cut by 4 bases and J by 15 bases, with 20 bases left in between. The CDR3 runs to 13 residues. CDR3 loop: CASSPSSAGGPFF. CDR3 DNA: TGTGCCAGCAGCCCCTCTTCGGCAGGCGGGCCGTTCTTC. Combining the CDR3 with reference TRBV5-5 and TRBJ2-1 gives the whole variable domain DAGVTQSPTHLIKTRGQQVTLRCSPISGHKSVSWYQQVLGQGPQFIFQYYEKEERGRGNFPDRFSARQFPNYSSELNVNALLLGDSALYLCASSPSSAGGPFFGPGTRLTVL.

The chain combines TRBV19 with TRBJ2-3, with a tentative D call TRBD2 (7 bases). This CDR3 region has 17 residues. From germline, CDR1 is LNHDA and CDR2 SQIVND (reference sequence). V lost 1 base and J 1 base, leaving 15 bases between the germline ends. The chain's CDR3 is CASSIGSAGAGTDTQYF. The CDR3 DNA is TGTGCCAGTAGTATAGGATCGGCGGGGGCCGGCACAGATACGCAGTATTTT.

The J gene is TRBJ2-1, the V gene TRBV9; 9 positions match TRBD2. The length of the CDR3 is 15 residues. Trimming took 0 bases from V and 6 from J; bases not matched to a gene: 4. Germline-derived CDR1 and CDR2 are SGDLS and YYNGEE. The CDR3 reads CASSVGAGGGNEQFF. The CDR3 DNA sequence: TGTGCCAGCAGCGTAGGTGCGGGGGGGGGCAATGAGCAGTTCTTC.

This clone was seen only once. The rearrangement uses TRBV5-1 and TRBJ1-3; D ambiguous. The CDR3 consists of 14 residues. Trimming removed 0 bases at V and 7 bases at J, with 11 bases between. Germline CDR1 SGHRS, CDR2 YFSETQ. The CDR3 DNA sequence: TGCGCCAGCAGCTTGGACGGCGGGCGGAACACCATATATTTT. Amino acid sequence: CASSLDGGRNTIYF.

The chain couples TRBV7-9 to TRBJ2-3; 8 positions agree with TRBD2. Germline CDR1 SEHNR, CDR2 FQNEAQ (reference sequence). V gave up 1 base and J gave up 0 bases; unmatched junction bases: 3. The CDR3 extends over 16 amino acids. The CDR3 protein is CASSLGSSGSTDTQYF. The CDR3 nucleotides are TGTGCCAGCAGCTTAGGCTCTAGCGGGAGCACAGATACGCAGTATTTT.

This clone occurred once. In DNA, the CDR3 is TGTGCCAGCTCACCACCGGGACGGAATGAAAAACTGTTTTTT. This gives the protein CASSPPGRNEKLFF. The V gene is TRBV18, the J gene TRBJ1-4, with D possibly being TRBD1 (5 bases). V was trimmed by 0 bases and J by 5 bases, leaving 7 bases between them. The germline CDR1 and CDR2 sequences are KGHSH and LQKENI. The CDR3 has 14 residues.

V and J are TRBV10-3 and TRBJ2-6, with TRBD2 identical over 7 bases. This CDR3 has 16 amino acids. CDR1 ENHRY and CDR2 SYGVKD come from the germline V gene. V shed 8 bases, J shed 1 base, and the junction held 8 bases outside the gene matches. The CDR3 sequence: CAIGGGSLSGANVLTF. As DNA, the CDR3 is TGTGCCATCGGGGGAGGGTCGCTATCTGGGGCCAACGTCCTGACTTTC.